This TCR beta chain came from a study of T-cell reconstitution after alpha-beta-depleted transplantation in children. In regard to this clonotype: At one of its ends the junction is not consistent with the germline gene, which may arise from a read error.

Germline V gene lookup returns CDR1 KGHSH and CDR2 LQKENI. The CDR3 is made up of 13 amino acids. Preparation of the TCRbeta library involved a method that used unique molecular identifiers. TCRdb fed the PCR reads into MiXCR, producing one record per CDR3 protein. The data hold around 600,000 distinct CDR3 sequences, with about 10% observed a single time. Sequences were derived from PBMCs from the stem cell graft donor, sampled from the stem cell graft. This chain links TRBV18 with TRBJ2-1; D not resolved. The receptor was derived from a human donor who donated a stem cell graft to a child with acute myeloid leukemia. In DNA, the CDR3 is TGTGCCAACTCACCGAGGCAGAACAATGAGCAGTTCTTC. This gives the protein CANSPRQNNEQFF.